The 25 T cell receptor beta chains below were found in one sample sequenced in a study of CD8+ T cells in alopecia areata. Cutaneous lymph nodes were pooled and cells sorted by CD4, CD8alpha, NKG2D, NKG2ACE and more. RNA extraction and reverse transcription yielded cDNA as sequencing template. The repertoire was sequenced with immunoSEQ multiplex PCR; TCRdb's copy has only in-frame clones and lacks some. Recorded here are about 270,000 clones, none singletons. The sequenced material came from CD4+ T cells sorted from a lymph node. These receptors all stem from a C3H/HeJ mouse with alopecia areata. This strain's MHC haplotype is H2-k.

This clone was counted between two and nine times. Each gene name is a mouse one. From the germline J gene comes the end of the CDR3, since the read stops 3 residues before it. This chain connects TRBV5 to TRBJ1-6; 8 bases line up with TRBD1. TRBJ1-6 belongs to the ORF category, with a function that is uncertain. Germline V CDR1 and CDR2: LGHNA, YNLKQL (reference sequence). Unmatched junction bases numbered 5, after V lost 0 bases and J lost 4 bases. The CDR3 contains 17 residues. Incomplete CDR3 DNA: TGTGCCAGCAGCCAAGAACCCAGGGGGCCATATAATTCGCCC. This gives the protein CASSQEPRGPYNSP. The full CDR3 sequence reads CASSQEPRGPYNSPLYF.

This clone appeared a few times. Gene names are mouse gene names. The CDR3 region is CTCSADRTIQDTQYF. The CDR3 DNA, read in part, is TGCACCTGCAGTGCAGATCGGACAATTCAAGAC. The chain recombines TRBV1 with TRBJ2-5; possible D gene TRBD1, 5 bases. The read stops 4 residues short of the end of the CDR3; the missing end is completed from the germline J gene. Germline CDR1 and CDR2: NSQYPW and LRSPGD (reference sequence). V lost 0 bases, J lost 3 bases, and 10 bases lay in between. This CDR3 has 15 residues.

With regard to this clone: Mouse names are used for the genes. The CDR3 is cut off 4 residues early in the read; its end comes from the germline J gene. Within the sample, other DNA sequences also encode this same CDR3. This chain joins TRBV13-1 and TRBJ2-5; 7 bases line up with TRBD2. CDR3 length equals 16 residues. Germline loops: CDR1 NSHNY, CDR2 SYGAGN. Trimming took 0 bases from V and 0 from J; bases not matched to a gene: 4. The CDR3 DNA, read in part, is TGTGCCAGCAGTGATGCCGGGGGGGTTAACCAAGAC. Translated: CASSDAGGVNQD. The whole CDR3 is CASSDAGGVNQDTQYF.

This clone was observed a handful of times. Gene names are mouse gene names. Read sequence stops 4 residues before the CDR3 end, and the germline J gene provides the missing end. This chain uses TRBV13-1 with TRBJ2-7; 8 nucleotides agree with TRBD2. This CDR3 comprises 14 residues. Germline CDR1 is NSHNY and CDR2 is SYGAGN. V shed 2 bases, J shed 2 bases, and the junction held 3 bases outside the gene matches. Partial CDR3 DNA: TGTGCCAGCAGTGAAAACTGGGGGACCTAT. It specifies CASSENWGTY. The CDR3, in full, reads CASSENWGTYEQYF.

This clone was seen a handful of times. Mouse names are used for the genes. The read halts 4 residues ahead of the CDR3 end, with the missing end drawn from the germline J gene. The genes are TRBV5 and TRBJ2-1; 11 bases agree with TRBD2. The CDR3 length is 16 residues. Germline V gene sequence: CDR1 LGHNA, CDR2 YNLKQL (reference sequence). Unmatched junction bases numbered 4, after V lost 1 base and J lost 5 bases. The sequenced CDR3 bases are TGTGCCAGCAGCCAAGCGACTGGGGGGGAGAATGCT. This translates into CASSQATGGENA. The whole CDR3 reads CASSQATGGENAEQFF.

About this clone itself: The genes are named according to mouse. From the germline J gene comes the end of the CDR3, since the read stops 4 residues before it. J is TRBJ2-3 and V is TRBV13-1, with a weak D call TRBD1 (5 bases). Germline CDR1 and CDR2: NSHNY and SYGAGN. V lost 4 bases and J lost 4, with 7 bases in between. This CDR3 contains 12 residues. Incomplete CDR3 DNA: TGTGCCAGCAGTCCAGGGCCAGAA. It translates to CASSPGPE. The entire CDR3 protein is CASSPGPETLYF.

This clone was seen a handful of times. Germline and genes here are mouse. The read falls 4 residues short of the CDR3 end, and the missing part is taken from the germline J gene. The chain employs TRBV5 and TRBJ2-3, with D perhaps matching TRBD2 (6 bases). This CDR3 comprises 15 residues. Trimming removed 2 bases from V and 0 bases from J, with 9 bases in between. Germline CDR1 LGHNA, CDR2 YNLKQL (reference sequence). The CDR3 sequence: CASSQFGTSAETLYF. The CDR3 bases that were read are TGTGCCAGCAGCCAATTTGGGACTAGTGCAGAA.

The sample holds a few counts of this clone. Germline and genes: mouse. The sequenced fragment ends 4 residues before the CDR3 boundary, so the rest is inferred from the germline J gene. Other DNA sequences in the same sample also yield this CDR3. The V gene is TRBV4, the J gene TRBJ2-5; TRBD2 matches 10 bases. CDR1 LGHDT and CDR2 YNNKQL come from the germline V gene (reference sequence). The junction had 1 base not matched to a gene; V was cut back by 5 bases and J by 2 bases. This CDR3 is 14 amino acids long. The sequenced part of the CDR3 DNA is TGTGCCAGCAGCCGACTGGGGGGCCAAGAC. Translating it yields CASSRLGGQD. In full, the CDR3 reads CASSRLGGQDTQYF.

Worth noting for this clone: Any gene name here is a mouse gene name. The read falls 4 residues short of the CDR3 end, and the missing part is taken from the germline J gene. The chain carries TRBV1 and TRBJ2-7; TRBD2 matches 10 bases. This CDR3 is built from 16 residues. CDR1 and CDR2 (germline): NSQYPW, LRSPGD (reference sequence). The CDR3 DNA, read in part, is TGCACCTGCAGTGCAGATAAGGGACTGGGGTCGTAT. Translation gives CTCSADKGLGSY. The entire CDR3 protein reads CTCSADKGLGSYEQYF.

There are a few counts of this clone. Genes here carry mouse names. Read coverage stops 4 residues before the CDR3 terminus; the germline J gene supplies the remainder. The chain couples TRBV29 to TRBJ2-7, with TRBD2 identical over 7 bases. Trimming cost V 6 bases and J 2 bases; bases outside gene matches: 1. This CDR3 contains 12 residues. CDR1 is MSHET and CDR2 is SYDVDS in the germline V gene. The covered CDR3 bases are TGTGCTAGCAGAGACTGGGCCTAT. The encoded protein is CASRDWAY. Given in full, the CDR3 is CASRDWAYEQYF.

There are a few counts of this clone. Mouse gene names apply. The read falls 4 residues short of the CDR3 end, and the missing part is taken from the germline J gene. At the DNA level, this CDR3 is encoded by other sequences in the same sample as well. This sequence joins TRBV19 and TRBJ2-1, with 8 bases identical to TRBD1. This CDR3 comprises 14 residues. Germline CDR1 and CDR2: FNHDT and SITEND (reference sequence). The V gene end was trimmed by 0 bases and the J gene end by 5 bases; junction bases not matched to a gene: 1. The CDR3 is CASSIGTGNAEQFF. CDR3 bases read: TGTGCCAGCAGTATAGGGACAGGGAATGCT.

With regard to this clone: Mouse gene names apply. The CDR3 end is not reached by the read, which stops 3 residues before it; the germline J gene fills it in. V usage is TRBV5 and J usage is TRBJ1-6; D remains unclear. TRBJ1-6 is an open reading frame, and its role is uncertain. In germline, CDR1 is LGHNA, CDR2 YNLKQL (reference sequence). The V end lost 4 bases, the J end lost 1 base, and 5 bases lay between the germline ends. The CDR3 runs to 14 residues. The CDR3 protein is CASSRHSYNSPLYF. Incomplete CDR3 DNA: TGTGCCAGCAGCCGACACTCCTATAATTCGCCC.

A few counts support this clone. Mouse gene names and germline throughout. The read ends 4 residues shy of where the CDR3 ends; the end is completed using the germline J gene. V is TRBV5 and J is TRBJ2-7; D might be TRBD2 (6 bases). The germline gives CDR1 LGHNA, CDR2 YNLKQL (reference sequence). Trimming shortened V by 0 bases and J by 0 bases, and 12 bases separated the two germline ends. This CDR3 spans 16 amino acids. CDR3 DNA, as far as it was read: TGTGCCAGCAGCCAAGATACTGGGTCGAGCTCCTAT. Translation: CASSQDTGSSSY. From start to end, the CDR3 is CASSQDTGSSSYEQYF.

This clone was counted between two and nine times. Here the gene names and germline are mouse. The DNA ends 4 residues before the CDR3 does, and the rest of the CDR3 is filled in from the germline J gene. V is TRBV13-2 and J is TRBJ2-7, with D unresolved. From germline, CDR1 is NNHNN and CDR2 SYGAGS (reference sequence). Trimming left V 4 bases short and J 3 bases short, with 2 bases between. The CDR3 totals 10 residues. CDR3 bases read: TGTGCCAGCGGTCACTAT. Translating it yields CASGHY. From start to end, the CDR3 is CASGHYEQYF.

On this clone: The junction and the germline gene differ at one end; a read error may be behind it. The gene symbols are mouse symbols. The CDR3 end falls 4 residues outside the read, so it is completed with the germline J gene. The chain has TRBV13-3 and TRBJ2-1; no firm D call. In germline, CDR1 is NNHDY, CDR2 SYVADS. The CDR3 has 12 amino acids. CDR3 residues: CASSENSAEQFF. The DNA read from the CDR3 is TGTGCCAGCAGTGAGAACTCTGCT.

This clone was found a few times. Mouse names are used for the genes. The read ends 4 residues shy of where the CDR3 ends; the end is completed using the germline J gene. The J gene is TRBJ1-2, the V gene TRBV12-1; 12 nucleotides agree with TRBD1. V trimming: 2 bases; J trimming: 4 bases; junction bases outside the gene matches: 1. This CDR3 has 14 residues. The germline CDR1 and CDR2 sequences are SGHSN and HYEKVE. The CDR3 loop is CASSPGQGASDYTF. CDR3 bases read: TGTGCCAGCTCTCCGGGACAGGGGGCCTCC.

This clone showed up just a few times. Germline and genes here are mouse. The CDR3 goes on 4 residues after the read ends, and that part is filled in from the germline J gene. The chain couples TRBV13-1 to TRBJ2-2; 10 bases align to TRBD1. V lost 5 bases and J lost 6; bases outside the gene matches: 1. There are 13 residues in the CDR3. From germline, CDR1 is NSHNY and CDR2 SYGAGN. CDR3 DNA (partial): TGTGCCAGCAGAGACAGGGGGCCCGGG. It yields the protein CASRDRGPG. The complete CDR3 reads CASRDRGPGQLYF.

Notes on this clone: These gene names are mouse names. Sequencing ends 4 residues short of the CDR3 end; the germline J gene provides the rest. At the DNA level, this CDR3 is encoded by other sequences in the same sample as well. The chain couples TRBV4 to TRBJ1-2; 8 positions agree with TRBD1. The germline V gene encodes CDR1 LGHDT and CDR2 YNNKQL (reference sequence). J gave up 1 base and V 5 bases, and 3 bases lay outside the gene matches. This CDR3 has 14 residues. The DNA read from the CDR3 is TGTGCCAGCAGCCACAGGGGGGGAAACTCC. Translation gives CASSHRGGNS. Given in full, the CDR3 is CASSHRGGNSDYTF.

This clone was seen only a few times. Mouse gene names apply. The read falls 4 residues short of the CDR3 end, and the missing part is taken from the germline J gene. Other DNA sequences of this sample code for an identical CDR3. This chain links TRBV13-1 with TRBJ2-3, with 8 bases aligning to TRBD2. The CDR3 loop spans 14 amino acids. CDR1 NSHNY and CDR2 SYGAGN come from the germline V gene. V was clipped by 5 bases and J by 0 bases; unmatched bases: 2. The DNA read from the CDR3 is TGTGCCAGCAGGAGACTGGGGAGTGCAGAA. It encodes CASRRLGSAE. Given in full, the CDR3 is CASRRLGSAETLYF.

A remark on this clone: Gene names follow the mouse nomenclature. Other DNA sequences from this sample encode an identical CDR3 as well. The CDR3: CASGDSGGSYEQYF. The part of the CDR3 DNA that was read is TGTGCCAGCGGTGACTCTGGGGGGTCCTAT. The chain carries TRBV13-2 and TRBJ2-7; TRBD2 agrees at 8 bases. The read ends 4 residues before the CDR3 terminus; that terminus is restored from the germline J gene. Per the germline V gene, CDR1 is NNHNN and CDR2 is SYGAGS (reference sequence). Trimming at V came to 2 bases and at J to 1 base, leaving 2 bases not matched to a gene. The CDR3 runs to 14 residues.

Remarks on this clone: Gene names and germline match the mouse. The read ends 4 residues shy of where the CDR3 ends; the end is completed using the germline J gene. The V call is TRBV19, the J call TRBJ2-7, with TRBD2 matching over 8 bases. This CDR3 has 12 amino acids. The germline CDR1 and CDR2 sequences are FNHDT and SITEND (reference sequence). The V and J ends lost 6 bases and 3 bases, in that order; junction bases with no gene match: 2. The sequenced part of the CDR3 DNA is TGTGCCAGCACGCTGGGGGGCTAT. It is translated as CASTLGGY. The CDR3 as a whole reads CASTLGGYEQYF.

In its sample, this clone was seen a few times. Germline and genes: mouse. The CDR3 is cut off 4 residues early in the read; its end comes from the germline J gene. The rearrangement uses TRBV13-2 and TRBJ2-5; 7 bases fit TRBD1. The junction had 1 base not matched to a gene; V was cut back by 3 bases and J by 3 bases. Germline assignment: CDR1 NNHNN and CDR2 SYGAGS (reference sequence). The CDR3 runs to 13 residues. CDR3 amino acids: CASGGRGQDTQYF. The CDR3 bases that were read are TGTGCCAGCGGTGGCAGGGGGCAAGAC.

Details on this clone: The listed genes are named as in mouse. The CDR3 region is CASSPLDWGNYAEQFF. The covered CDR3 bases are TGTGCCAGCAGTCCCTTGGACTGGGGGAACTATGCT. V and J are TRBV14 and TRBJ2-1; 10 positions match TRBD2. Read coverage stops 4 residues before the CDR3 terminus; the germline J gene supplies the remainder. Germline V lookup: CDR1 SGHDT, CDR2 FRDEAV. The CDR3 extends over 16 amino acids. The V segment lost 4 bases and the J segment 1 base; nucleotides outside the gene matches: 5. Full variable domain (outside the CDR3, taken from reference TRBV14 and TRBJ2-1): EAGVTQSPRYAVLQEGQAVSFWCDPISGHDTLYWYQQPRDQGPQLLVYFRDEAVIDNSQLPSDRFSAVRPKGTNSTLKIQSAKQGDTATYLCASSPLDWGNYAEQFFGPGTRLTVL.

The sample holds a few counts of this clone. All gene names here are mouse names. Within the sample, other DNA sequences also encode this same CDR3. Incomplete CDR3 DNA: TGTGCCAGCAGTCCAGGGGGCGGTGCAGAA. Amino acid sequence: CASSPGGGAE. The CDR3 reads in full as CASSPGGGAETLYF. The chain carries TRBV13-1 and TRBJ2-3; TRBD1 matches 8 bases. The CDR3 end is not reached by the read, which stops 4 residues before it; the germline J gene fills it in. Per germline, CDR1 NSHNY and CDR2 SYGAGN. Germline trimming cut 4 bases from V and 1 base from J; bases unmatched to any gene: 2. The CDR3 totals 14 residues.

About this clone itself: Gene and germline names: mouse. The read ends 4 residues shy of where the CDR3 ends; the end is completed using the germline J gene. The V call is TRBV5, the J call TRBJ2-7; D might be TRBD1 (6 bases). This CDR3 comprises 13 residues. Per the germline V gene, CDR1 is LGHNA and CDR2 is YNLKQL (reference sequence). The CDR3 sequence is CASSPSGVYEQYF. CDR3 DNA, as far as it was read: TGTGCCAGCAGCCCCTCAGGGGTTTAT.